This T cell receptor (beta chain) appears in the sequencing data of a study of T cell responses to AZD1222 COVID-19 vaccine. With regard to this clone: Other nucleotide sequences from this sample produce the same CDR3.

Clones were read by immunoSEQ multiplex PCR, and TCRdb kept only the in-frame ones, dropping some. The data hold about 100,000 clones, with around 86% observed a single time. The TCR originated in an adult in good health. The sample consisted of peripheral blood, taken on day 0 of AZD1222 vaccination.

The CDR3 sequence is CASSLGGYEQYF. In DNA form, the CDR3 reads TGTGCCAGCAGCCTGGGAGGGTACGAGCAGTACTTC. J is TRBJ2-7 and V is TRBV5-4; 7 positions agree with TRBD2. Germline V gives CDR1 SGHNT, CDR2 YYREEE (reference sequence). CDR3 length: 12 amino acids. After removal of 4 bases from V and 4 bases from J, the junction contained 2 bases not matched to a gene.